This T cell receptor (beta chain) was sequenced in a study of T cells in Graves' hyperthyroidism and ophthalmopathy. The source material, RNA transcripts, was used to amplify TCR beta CDR3 regions. Carried out on the TCR CDR3, a first-round RT-PCR used the HTBI primer set. MiXCR was run by TCRdb on the multiplex PCR reads, yielding one entry per CDR3 protein. This sample carries approximately 46,000 distinct CDR3 sequences, about 52% of them seen once, and the ten largest clones take 32%. The CDR3 is 10 amino acids in total, end residues counted. CDR1 and CDR2 from the germline V gene are SNHLY and FYNNEI. Regarding the study as a whole: Blood also showed most of the thyroid clonotypes that were expanded above 0.001.

On this clonotype itself: Its antigen is still unknown. A read error is likely, as this CDR3 ends without the conserved phenylalanine or tryptophan. No DNA is shown, since the ends of the CDR3 on it are uncertain; the CDR3 is the one TCRdb lists.

This rearrangement joins TRBV2 to TRBJ2-5; the table's D call of TRBD1 was not tested on the DNA. This sequence was found in a woman in her forties or fifties with Graves' hyperthyroidism. Specimen: peripheral blood or thyroid tissue (not recorded which). The CDR3 spells CASSLDRGNT.